A selection of T cell receptor beta chains follows, all from one sample in a study of T cell responses to AZD1222 COVID-19 vaccine. This table comes from immunoSEQ multiplex PCR, and its TCRdb copy is limited to in-frame clones, with some not included. Counted here are 85,000 to 100,000 clones, around 84% occurring once; the ten biggest clones make up about a tenth. Sequenced material: peripheral blood, taken on day 0 of AZD1222 vaccination. All receptors come from an adult in good health. Both conserved end residues are part of each CDR3. The order of the fields is J gene, clone size, D gene, V gene, CDR3 protein, CDR3 DNA. D genes are given only for firm matches. Clone size is not always given. Where it is, it says once, few, many or a class for expanded clones.

J: TRBJ2-7; size: NA; D: NA; V: TRBV30; CDR3: CAWTDSLYEQYF; DNA: TGTGCCTGGACGGACAGCCTCTACGAGCAGTACTTC
J: TRBJ2-7; size: few; D: NA; V: TRBV27; CDR3: CASSLLGQGNEQYF; DNA: TGTGCCAGCAGTTTATTGGGTCAGGGGAACGAGCAGTACTTC
J: TRBJ1-6; size: NA; D: NA; V: TRBV7-8; CDR3: CASSSEGWTFNSPLHF; DNA: TGTGCCAGCAGCTCAGAAGGTTGGACATTTAATTCACCCCTCCACTTT
J: TRBJ1-1; size: NA; D: NA; V: TRBV18; CDR3: CASSPQGPNTEAFF; DNA: TGTGCCAGCTCACCGCAGGGACCGAACACTGAAGCTTTCTTT
J: TRBJ2-5; size: NA; D: TRBD2; V: TRBV11-1; CDR3: CASSLLGLAGPETQYF; DNA: TGTGCCAGCAGCTTACTGGGGCTAGCGGGTCCTGAGACCCAGTACTTC
J: TRBJ1-1; size: few; D: NA; V: TRBV5-4; CDR3: CASTKTGHPNTEAFF; DNA: TGTGCCAGCACCAAGACAGGCCACCCCAACACTGAAGCTTTCTTT
J: TRBJ1-2; size: NA; D: NA; V: TRBV4-1; CDR3: CASSQDGAPHGGYGYTF; DNA: TGCGCCAGCAGCCAAGATGGGGCGCCCCACGGAGGCTATGGCTACACCTTC
J: TRBJ2-7; size: NA; D: TRBD2; V: TRBV7-2; CDR3: CASSSTSGTSGFYEQYF; DNA: TGTGCCAGCAGCTCTACGTCCGGGACTAGCGGATTCTACGAGCAGTACTTC
J: TRBJ2-3; size: NA; D: NA; V: TRBV28; CDR3: CASSFLQGTDTQYF; DNA: TGTGCCAGCAGTTTTCTCCAGGGGACAGATACGCAGTATTTT
J: TRBJ1-3; size: NA; D: NA; V: TRBV11-3; CDR3: CASSQQGSSGNTIYF; DNA: TGTGCCAGCAGCCAACAGGGCTCCTCTGGAAACACCATATATTTT
J: TRBJ2-3; size: NA; D: NA; V: TRBV9; CDR3: CASSATGRLTDTQYF; DNA: TGTGCCAGCAGCGCGACAGGGAGGTTGACAGATACGCAGTATTTT
J: TRBJ1-5; size: NA; D: TRBD1; V: TRBV12-3/TRBV12-4; CDR3: CASSSTGVQPQHF; DNA: TGTGCCAGCAGTTCAACAGGGGTGCAGCCCCAGCATTTT
J: TRBJ1-1; size: NA; D: TRBD1; V: TRBV6-5; CDR3: CASTVGQYTEAFF; DNA: TGTGCCAGCACCGTGGGACAGTACACTGAAGCTTTCTTT
J: TRBJ1-2; size: few; D: TRBD1; V: TRBV18; CDR3: CASSPGTGQGASYGYTF; DNA: TGTGCCAGCTCACCAGGCACCGGACAGGGCGCGAGCTATGGCTACACCTTC
J: TRBJ2-1; size: NA; D: NA; V: TRBV2; CDR3: CASSDYERGEQFF; DNA: TGTGCCAGCAGTGACTACGAACGGGGTGAGCAGTTCTTC
J: TRBJ2-3; size: NA; D: TRBD1; V: TRBV5-5; CDR3: CASSRQGPTDTQYF; DNA: TGTGCCAGCAGCCGACAGGGACCCACAGATACGCAGTATTTT
J: TRBJ2-3; size: NA; D: TRBD1; V: TRBV3-1/TRBV3-2; CDR3: CASSQERRRGTGSTDTQYF; DNA: TGTGCCAGCAGCCAAGAGAGAAGGCGGGGGACAGGGTCTACGGATACGCAGTATTTT
J: TRBJ2-1; size: NA; D: TRBD2; V: TRBV5-6; CDR3: CASSLVAGVYNEQFF; DNA: TGTGCCAGCAGCTTGGTAGCGGGGGTATACAATGAGCAGTTCTTC
J: TRBJ1-4; size: NA; D: NA; V: TRBV7-2; CDR3: CASSVGTAGGRLFF; DNA: TGTGCCAGCAGCGTTGGGACGGCCGGAGGAAGACTGTTTTTT
J: TRBJ2-3; size: NA; D: NA; V: TRBV2; CDR3: CASSEGERGSGTDTQYF; DNA: TGTGCCAGCAGTGAAGGGGAGAGGGGCAGCGGGACAGATACGCAGTATTTT
J: TRBJ2-5; size: NA; D: TRBD2; V: TRBV2; CDR3: CASNSGGLQETQYF; DNA: TGTGCCAGCAACAGCGGGGGTCTCCAAGAGACCCAGTACTTC
J: TRBJ2-3; size: NA; D: TRBD2; V: TRBV7-2; CDR3: CASSFAPSGGADTQYF; DNA: TGTGCCAGCAGCTTCGCCCCTAGCGGGGGTGCAGATACGCAGTATTTT
J: TRBJ2-3; size: NA; D: TRBD2; V: TRBV19; CDR3: CASSLAVGMDTQYF; DNA: TGTGCCAGTAGCCTAGCGGTCGGTATGGATACGCAGTATTTT
J: TRBJ2-1; size: NA; D: NA; V: TRBV5-1; CDR3: CASSLDLSNEQFF; DNA: TGCGCCAGCAGCTTGGATCTCTCCAATGAGCAGTTCTTC
J: TRBJ1-2; size: NA; D: NA; V: TRBV10-1; CDR3: CASPRAGRGFYGYTF; DNA: TGCGCCAGCCCTAGGGCAGGTCGGGGGTTCTATGGCTACACCTTC
J: TRBJ1-4; size: NA; D: TRBD1; V: TRBV30; CDR3: CAWSTTGVRGEKLFF; DNA: TGTGCCTGGAGTACTACAGGGGTGAGGGGTGAAAAACTGTTTTTT
J: TRBJ1-3; size: NA; D: NA; V: TRBV7-2; CDR3: CASSQNRQVSGNTIYF; DNA: TGTGCCAGCAGCCAGAATCGACAGGTCTCTGGAAACACCATATATTTT
J: TRBJ2-1; size: once; D: NA; V: TRBV7-3; CDR3: CASSSFGHARDEQFF; DNA: TGTGCCAGCAGCTCATTTGGACATGCGAGGGATGAGCAGTTCTTC
J: TRBJ2-5; size: NA; D: TRBD2; V: TRBV9; CDR3: CASSVVSGMFETQYF; DNA: TGTGCCAGCAGCGTAGTAAGCGGGATGTTCGAGACCCAGTACTTC
J: TRBJ2-7; size: NA; D: TRBD1; V: TRBV11-1; CDR3: CASSLASGTGAPYF; DNA: TGTGCCAGCAGCTTAGCGTCCGGGACAGGGGCCCCCTACTTC
J: TRBJ2-7; size: NA; D: TRBD1; V: TRBV19; CDR3: CASSGRTGTYEQYF; DNA: TGTGCCAGTAGTGGTAGGACAGGGACCTACGAGCAGTACTTC
J: TRBJ1-1; size: NA; D: NA; V: TRBV6-5; CDR3: CASSWVTEAFF; DNA: TGTGCCAGCAGTTGGGTCACTGAAGCTTTCTTT